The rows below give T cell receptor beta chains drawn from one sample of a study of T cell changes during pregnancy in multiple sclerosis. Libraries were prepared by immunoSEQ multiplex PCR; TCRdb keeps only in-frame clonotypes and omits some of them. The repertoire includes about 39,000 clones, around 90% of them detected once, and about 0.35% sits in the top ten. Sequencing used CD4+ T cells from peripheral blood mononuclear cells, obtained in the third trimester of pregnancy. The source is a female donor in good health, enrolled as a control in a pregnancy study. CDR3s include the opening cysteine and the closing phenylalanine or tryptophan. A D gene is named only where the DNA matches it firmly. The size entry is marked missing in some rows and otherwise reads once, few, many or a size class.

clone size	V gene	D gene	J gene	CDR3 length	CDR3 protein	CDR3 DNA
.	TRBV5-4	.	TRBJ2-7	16	CASSLVGQLTNDEQYF	TGTGCCAGCAGCTTGGTGGGCCAGTTGACAAACGATGAGCAGTACTTC
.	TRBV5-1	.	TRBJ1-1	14	CASSLDGRDTEAFF	TGCGCCAGCAGCTTGGATGGCCGGGACACTGAAGCTTTCTTT
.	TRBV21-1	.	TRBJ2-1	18	CASSKGGLERRESNEQFF	TGTGCCAGCAGCAAAGGGGGACTTGAGCGACGGGAGAGTAATGAGCAGTTCTTC
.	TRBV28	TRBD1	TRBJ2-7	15	CASSPGQGLYYEQYF	TGTGCCAGCAGTCCCGGACAGGGGTTGTACTACGAGCAGTACTTC
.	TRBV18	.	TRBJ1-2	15	CASSPSKDSFYGYTF	TGTGCCAGCTCGCCTTCCAAGGACAGCTTCTATGGCTACACCTTC
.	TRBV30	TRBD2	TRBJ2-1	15	CAWTKPGLAGNEQFF	TGTGCCTGGACCAAGCCGGGACTAGCGGGCAATGAGCAGTTCTTC
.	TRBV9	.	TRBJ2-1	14	CASSVVGGLDEQFF	TGTGCCAGCAGCGTAGTCGGGGGGCTCGATGAGCAGTTCTTC
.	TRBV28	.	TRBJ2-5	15	CASSLPPTEKETQYF	TGTGCCAGCAGTTTACCACCGACAGAAAAAGAGACCCAGTACTTC
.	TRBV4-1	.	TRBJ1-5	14	CASSQVWLNQPQHF	TGCGCCAGCAGCCAAGTATGGCTGAATCAGCCCCAGCATTTT
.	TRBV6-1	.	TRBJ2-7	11	CATRDNYEQYF	TGTGCCACCCGGGACAACTACGAGCAGTACTTC
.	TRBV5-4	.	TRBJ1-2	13	CASSLQQVDGYTF	TGTGCCAGCAGCTTGCAACAGGTAGATGGCTACACCTTC
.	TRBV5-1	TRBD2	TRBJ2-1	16	CASSSTSGGSGNEQFF	TGCGCCAGCAGCTCGACTAGCGGGGGGTCGGGCAATGAGCAGTTCTTC
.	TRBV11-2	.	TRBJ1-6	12	CASSLGPSPLHF	TGTGCCAGCAGCTTAGGGCCCTCACCCCTCCACTTT
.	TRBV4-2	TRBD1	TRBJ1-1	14	CASSQDIRGTEAFF	TGTGCCAGCAGCCAAGATATCAGGGGGACTGAAGCTTTCTTT
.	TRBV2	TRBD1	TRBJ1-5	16	CASSLRTGNSNQPQHF	TGTGCCAGCAGTCTCAGGACAGGGAATAGCAATCAGCCCCAGCATTTT
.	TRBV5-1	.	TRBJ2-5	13	CASSLDPGETQYF	TGCGCCAGCAGCTTGGATCCGGGAGAGACCCAGTACTTC
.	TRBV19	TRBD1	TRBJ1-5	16	CASSRQGMWDNQPQHF	TGTGCCAGTAGTAGACAGGGTATGTGGGACAATCAGCCCCAGCATTTT
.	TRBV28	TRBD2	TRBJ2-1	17	CASTTVILAGEPSEQFF	TGTGCCAGCACCACCGTGATATTAGCGGGAGAACCCAGTGAGCAGTTCTTC
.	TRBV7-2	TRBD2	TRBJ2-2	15	CASSQRGGRDGELFF	TGTGCCAGCAGCCAACGGGGCGGGAGGGACGGGGAGCTGTTTTTT
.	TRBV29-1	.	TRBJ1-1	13	CSAEQGTNTEAFF	TGCAGCGCAGAGCAGGGCACGAACACTGAAGCTTTCTTT
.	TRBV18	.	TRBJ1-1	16	CASSPPGGRGNTEAFF	TGTGCCAGCTCACCACCGGGCGGCAGGGGCAACACTGAAGCTTTCTTT
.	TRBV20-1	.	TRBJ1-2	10	CSAPDYGYTF	TGCAGTGCCCCAGACTATGGCTACACCTTC
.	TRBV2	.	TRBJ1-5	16	CASSDVGGEHNQPQHF	TGTGCCAGCAGTGATGTAGGGGGGGAGCACAATCAGCCCCAGCATTTT
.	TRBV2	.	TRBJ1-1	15	CASIRGGAMNTEAFF	TGTGCCAGCATCAGAGGGGGGGCCATGAACACTGAAGCTTTCTTT
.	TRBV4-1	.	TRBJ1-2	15	CASSLPGLSNYGYTF	TGCGCCAGCAGCTTACCAGGACTATCCAACTATGGCTACACCTTC
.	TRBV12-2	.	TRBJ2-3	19	CASRLYAGGLCLSTDTQYF	TGTGCAAGTCGCTTATACGCGGGGGGGCTGTGCTTGAGCACAGATACGCAGTATTTT
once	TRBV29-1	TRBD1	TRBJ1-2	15	CSVSFPQGKNYGYTF	TGCAGCGTTTCCTTCCCACAGGGGAAGAACTATGGCTACACCTTC
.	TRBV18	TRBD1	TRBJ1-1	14	CASSPGQGVSEAFF	TGTGCCAGCTCACCGGGACAGGGGGTCAGTGAAGCTTTCTTT
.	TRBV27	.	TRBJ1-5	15	CASSLGHMSNQPQHF	TGTGCCAGCAGTTTGGGGCATATGAGCAATCAGCCCCAGCATTTT
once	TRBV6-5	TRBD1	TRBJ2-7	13	CASSRDRGYEQYF	TGTGCCAGCAGTAGGGACAGGGGGTACGAGCAGTACTTC
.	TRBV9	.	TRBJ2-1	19	CASSTTHSGGRGAYNEQFF	TGTGCCAGCAGCACCACACACTCTGGCGGGCGGGGCGCTTACAATGAGCAGTTCTTC
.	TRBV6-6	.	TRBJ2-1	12	CASRARGNEQFF	TGTGCCAGTCGGGCGAGGGGGAATGAGCAGTTCTTC
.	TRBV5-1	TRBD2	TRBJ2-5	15	CASSSGRQGLETQYF	TGCGCCAGCAGCTCCGGGAGGCAGGGTCTAGAGACCCAGTACTTC
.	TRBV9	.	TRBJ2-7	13	CASSPTGWYEQYF	TGTGCCAGCAGCCCCACAGGGTGGTACGAGCAGTACTTC
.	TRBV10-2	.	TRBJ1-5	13	CASSESSYQPQHF	TGCGCCAGCAGTGAGTCATCATATCAGCCCCAGCATTTT
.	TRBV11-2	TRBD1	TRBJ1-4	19	CASSRTHRGRLGTNEKLFF	TGTGCCAGCAGCCGGACCCACAGGGGGCGATTGGGGACTAATGAAAAACTGTTTTTT
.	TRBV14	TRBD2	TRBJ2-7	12	CASSPGGAEQYF	TGTGCCAGCAGCCCGGGGGGGGCCGAGCAGTACTTC
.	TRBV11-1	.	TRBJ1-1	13	CASSLVANTEAFF	TGTGCCAGCAGCTTAGTGGCGAACACTGAAGCTTTCTTT
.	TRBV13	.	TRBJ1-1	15	CASSLFPGDGTEAFF	TGTGCCAGCAGCTTATTTCCAGGGGATGGCACTGAAGCTTTCTTT
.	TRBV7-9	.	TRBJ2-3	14	CASSSRLSTDTQYF	TGTGCCAGCAGCTCCAGACTAAGCACAGATACGCAGTATTTT
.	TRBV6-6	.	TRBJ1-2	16	CASTLLTTRQVYGYTF	TGTGCCAGCACCCTACTTACAACCAGACAGGTCTATGGCTACACCTTC
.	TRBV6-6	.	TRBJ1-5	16	CASSYSTVHSNQPQHF	TGTGCCAGCAGTTACTCGACAGTTCATAGCAATCAGCCCCAGCATTTT